The present T cell receptor beta chain was sequenced within a study of T cell repertoires in cytomegalovirus infection. About the study: Based on public TCR beta signatures, there were indications of CMV infection and of a matching HLA type.

This clonotype was picked up many times. Its antigen is unidentified. The CDR3 loop spans 14 amino acids. Looked up from germline, CDR1 is LGHNA and CDR2 is YNFKEQ. V trimming: 1 base; J trimming: 7 bases; junction bases outside the gene matches: 5. TCRdb recomputed calls from the reads with MiXCR, one row per CDR3 protein. The sample has a few hundred thousand distinct CDR3 sequences; 15% to 20% are singletons. General study points: The cumulative frequency of public TCR beta families identified carriers of CMV plus the relevant HLA. Within the response measured ex vivo, HLA-C-restricted CMV-specific TCR beta clonotypes were dominant.

This clonotype was obtained from a human donor in good health (CMV status not recorded). Some clones in this sample may be carry-over from other donors' samples. This chain links TRBV4-2 with TRBJ2-7, with TRBD1 matching 9 bases. Sequencing was performed on PBMCs. The CDR3 nucleotides read TGTGCCAGCAGCCAAGGGCCGACAGGGGGAGAGCAGTACTTC. The encoded protein is CASSQGPTGGEQYF.